Sequencing of this T cell receptor beta chain was carried out in a study of control samples from healthy donors and cancer patients. The protocol was immunoSEQ multiplex PCR, while the TCRdb copy is restricted to in-frame clones and leaves out a portion. The sample consists of approximately 210,000 clones, roughly nine tenths of them appearing once. CDR3 length equals 13 residues. The V and J ends lost 6 bases and 7 bases, in that order; junction bases with no gene match: 9. The germline gives CDR1 ENHRY, CDR2 SYGVKD. V usage is TRBV10-3 and J usage is TRBJ2-7; 7 bases are a match to TRBD1. The source of this sequence is a man aged 30 to 39 in good health. The sequencing sample was made of blood. The CDR3 here is CAIRKPTGKEQYF. The CDR3 region has the DNA TGTGCCATCAGGAAACCGACAGGGAAGGAGCAGTACTTC.